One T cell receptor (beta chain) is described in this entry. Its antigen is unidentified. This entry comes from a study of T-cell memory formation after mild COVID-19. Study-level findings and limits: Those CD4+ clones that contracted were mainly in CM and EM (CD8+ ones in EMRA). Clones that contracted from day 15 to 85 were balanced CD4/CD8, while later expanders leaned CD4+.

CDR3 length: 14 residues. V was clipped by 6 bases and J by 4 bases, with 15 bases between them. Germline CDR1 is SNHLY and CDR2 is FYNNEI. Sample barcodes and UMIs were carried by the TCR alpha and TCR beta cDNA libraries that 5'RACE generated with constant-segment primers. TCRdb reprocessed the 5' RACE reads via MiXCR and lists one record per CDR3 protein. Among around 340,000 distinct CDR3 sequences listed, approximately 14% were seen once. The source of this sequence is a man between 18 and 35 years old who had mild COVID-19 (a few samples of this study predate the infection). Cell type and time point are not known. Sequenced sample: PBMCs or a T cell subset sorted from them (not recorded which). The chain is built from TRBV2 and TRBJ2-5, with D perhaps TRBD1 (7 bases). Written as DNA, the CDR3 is TGTGCCAGCAGCCCCGTCAGGGGGGCAGAGACCCAGTACTTC. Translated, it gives CASSPVRGAETQYF.